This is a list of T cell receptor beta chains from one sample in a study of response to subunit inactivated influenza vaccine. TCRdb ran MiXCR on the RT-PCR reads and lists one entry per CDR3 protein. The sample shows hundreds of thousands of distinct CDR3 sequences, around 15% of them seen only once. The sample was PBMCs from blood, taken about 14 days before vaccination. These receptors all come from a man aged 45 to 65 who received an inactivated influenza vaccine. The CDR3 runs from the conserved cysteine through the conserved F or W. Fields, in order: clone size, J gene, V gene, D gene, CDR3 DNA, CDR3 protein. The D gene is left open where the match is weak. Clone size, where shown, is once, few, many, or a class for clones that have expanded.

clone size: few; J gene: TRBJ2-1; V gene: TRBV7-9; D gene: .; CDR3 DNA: TGTGCCAGCAGCTTGAACAGCGTGAATGAGCAGTTCTTC; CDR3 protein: CASSLNSVNEQFF
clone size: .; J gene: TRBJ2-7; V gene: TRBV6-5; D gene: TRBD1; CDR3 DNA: TGTGCCAGCAGTTACGGGACAGGGGGTTTCGACGAGCAGTACTTC; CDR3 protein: CASSYGTGGFDEQYF
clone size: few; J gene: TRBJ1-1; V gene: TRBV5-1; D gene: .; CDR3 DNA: TGCGCCAGCAGCTTGGCCGCATTACAGCAGGCGGAAGCTTTCTTT; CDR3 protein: CASSLAALQQAEAFF
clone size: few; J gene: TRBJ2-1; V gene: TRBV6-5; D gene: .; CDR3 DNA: TGTGCCAGCGGCCGGTGGTACAATGAGCAGTTCTTC; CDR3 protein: CASGRWYNEQFF
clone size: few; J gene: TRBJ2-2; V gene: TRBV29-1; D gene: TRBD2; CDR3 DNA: TGCAGCGTCCCCGGGAGGTCCGCGAACACCGGGGAGCTGTTTTTT; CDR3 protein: CSVPGRSANTGELFF
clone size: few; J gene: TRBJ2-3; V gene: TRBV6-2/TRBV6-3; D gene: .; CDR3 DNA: TGTGCCAGCAGCCCCCTGGGGGGTACAGATACGCAGTATTTT; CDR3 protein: CASSPLGGTDTQYF
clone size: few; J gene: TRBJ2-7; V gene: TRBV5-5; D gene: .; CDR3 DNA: TGTGCCAGCAGCTTCGGTAACACCCTGGGGTACGAGCAGTACTTC; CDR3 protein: CASSFGNTLGYEQYF
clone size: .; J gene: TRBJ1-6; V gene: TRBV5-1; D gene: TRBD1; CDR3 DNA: TGCGCCAGGAATGTACAGGGGAATCGATATAATTCACCCCTCCACTTT; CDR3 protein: CARNVQGNRYNSPLHF
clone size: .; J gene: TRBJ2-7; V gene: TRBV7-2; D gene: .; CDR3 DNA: TGTGCCAGCAGCTTAGGGGCAGGGAGAGAGCAGTACTTC; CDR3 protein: CASSLGAGREQYF
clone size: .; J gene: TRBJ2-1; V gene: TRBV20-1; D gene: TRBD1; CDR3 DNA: TGCAGTGCTAGTCCCCAGGGGACAGGGCAGTTCTTC; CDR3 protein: CSASPQGTGQFF
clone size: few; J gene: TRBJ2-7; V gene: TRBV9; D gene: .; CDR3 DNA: TGTGCCAGCAGCGTAGGTAGTGGGTATGGGGGAATGACGAATGAGCAGTACTTC; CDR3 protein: CASSVGSGYGGMTNEQYF
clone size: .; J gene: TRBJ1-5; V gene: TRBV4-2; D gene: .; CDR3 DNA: TGTGCCAGCAGCCACGTCGGGGGCAGCAATCAGCCCCAGCATTTT; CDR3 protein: CASSHVGGSNQPQHF
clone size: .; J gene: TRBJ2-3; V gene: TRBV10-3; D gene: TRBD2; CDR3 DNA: TGTGCCATCAGTGAGTCGGGGGGAGGGACAGATACGCAGTATTTT; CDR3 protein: CAISESGGGTDTQYF
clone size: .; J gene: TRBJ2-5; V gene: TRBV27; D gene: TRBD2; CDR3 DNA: TGTGCCAGCAGTTTAACTTCTGCGGGAGGTCGGGAGACCCAGTACTTC; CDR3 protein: CASSLTSAGGRETQYF
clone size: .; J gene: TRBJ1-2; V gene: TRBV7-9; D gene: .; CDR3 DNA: TGTGCCAGCAGCTTAGACAGGCACAACGGCTACACCTTC; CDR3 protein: CASSLDRHNGYTF
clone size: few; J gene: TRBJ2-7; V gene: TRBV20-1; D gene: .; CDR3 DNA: TGCAGACCCGGGAGTTACGAGCAGTACTTC; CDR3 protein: CRPGSYEQYF
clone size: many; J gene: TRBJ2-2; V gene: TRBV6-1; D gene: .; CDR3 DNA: TGTGCCAGCAGTGTGGGTGAACAGGCCGGGGAGCTGTTTTTT; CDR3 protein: CASSVGEQAGELFF
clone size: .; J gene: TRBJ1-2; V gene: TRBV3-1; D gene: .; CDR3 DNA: TGTGCCAGCAGCCAAGCGGGGACGCAAAACTATGGCTACACCTTC; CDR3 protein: CASSQAGTQNYGYTF
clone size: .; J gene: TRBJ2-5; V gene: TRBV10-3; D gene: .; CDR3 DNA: TGTGCCATCAGTGATTACACCGGGGGCTTACAAGAGACCCAGTACTTC; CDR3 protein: CAISDYTGGLQETQYF
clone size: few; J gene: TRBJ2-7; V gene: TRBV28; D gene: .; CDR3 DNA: TGTGCCAGCAGGTTCGACGGACGATACGAGCAGTACTTC; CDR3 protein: CASRFDGRYEQYF
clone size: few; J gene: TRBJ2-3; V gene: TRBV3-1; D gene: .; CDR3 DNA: TGTGCCAGCAGGTCTCAGTCTAGTGAGCAGTATTTT; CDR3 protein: CASRSQSSEQYF
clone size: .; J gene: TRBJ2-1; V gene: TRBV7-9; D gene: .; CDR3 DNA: TGTGCCAGCACCTCAGTGAGCTCCTACAATGAGCAGTTCTTC; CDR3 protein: CASTSVSSYNEQFF
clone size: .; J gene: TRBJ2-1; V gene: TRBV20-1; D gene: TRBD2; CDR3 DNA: TGCAGTGCTAGGGTAGCGGGGAGGATCTACAATGAGCAGTTCTTC; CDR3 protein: CSARVAGRIYNEQFF
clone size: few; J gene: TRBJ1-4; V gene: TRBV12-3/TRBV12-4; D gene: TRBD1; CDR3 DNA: TGTGCCAGCAGTTCGGCCGCAGGGGGCTGGAATGAAAAACTGTTTTTT; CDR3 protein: CASSSAAGGWNEKLFF
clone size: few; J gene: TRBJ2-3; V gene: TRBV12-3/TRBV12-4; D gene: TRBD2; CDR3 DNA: TGTGCCAGCAGGTCGACTAGCGGGATTATAGATACGCAGTATTTT; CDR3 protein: CASRSTSGIIDTQYF
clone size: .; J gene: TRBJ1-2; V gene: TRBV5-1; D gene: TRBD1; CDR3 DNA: TGCGCCAGCAGCTCCCTCGGGACAGGGATCGGCTACACCTTC; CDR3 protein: CASSSLGTGIGYTF
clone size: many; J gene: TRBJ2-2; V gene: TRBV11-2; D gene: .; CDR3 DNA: TGTGCCAGCAGCTTAGATGGGGGAACCGGGGAGCTGTTTTTT; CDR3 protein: CASSLDGGTGELFF
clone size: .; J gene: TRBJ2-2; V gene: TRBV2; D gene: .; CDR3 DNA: TGTGCCAGCAGTTTTTCCTTGAGAGAGCTGTTTTTT; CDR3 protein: CASSFSLRELFF
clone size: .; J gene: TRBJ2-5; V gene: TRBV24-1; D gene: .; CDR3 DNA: TGTGCCACCAGTGACAAAACTCGGTGGGGGGAGACCCAGTACTTC; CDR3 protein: CATSDKTRWGETQYF
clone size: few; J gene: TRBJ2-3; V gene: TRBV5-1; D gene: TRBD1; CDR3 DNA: TGCGCCAGCAGTCAACAGGGGGCTAGCACAGATACGCAGTATTTT; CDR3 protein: CASSQQGASTDTQYF
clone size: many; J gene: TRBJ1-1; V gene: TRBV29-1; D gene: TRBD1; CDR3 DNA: TGCAGCGCCTCGGGACAGACGAACACTGAAGCTTTCTTT; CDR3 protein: CSASGQTNTEAFF
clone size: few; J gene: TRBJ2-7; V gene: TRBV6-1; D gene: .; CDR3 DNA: TGTGCCAGCCATTCCCTTTCAGGGAAGGAGCAGTACTTC; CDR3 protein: CASHSLSGKEQYF
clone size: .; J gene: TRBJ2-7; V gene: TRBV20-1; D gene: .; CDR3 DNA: TGCAGTGCTAGGAACGTAGCCTACGAGCAGTACTTC; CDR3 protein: CSARNVAYEQYF
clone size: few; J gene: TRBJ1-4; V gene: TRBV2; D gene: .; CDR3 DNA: TGTGCCAGCAGTGCAGGGGCTTTTTCTGAAAAACTGTTTTTT; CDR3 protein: CASSAGAFSEKLFF
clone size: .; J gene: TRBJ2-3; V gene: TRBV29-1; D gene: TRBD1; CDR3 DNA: TGCAGCGTCCGTCCCGGGACAGGGGTCGGCACAGATACGCAGTATTTT; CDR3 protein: CSVRPGTGVGTDTQYF
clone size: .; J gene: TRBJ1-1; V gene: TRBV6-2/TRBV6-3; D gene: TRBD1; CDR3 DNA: TGTGCCAGCAGTTCCCTGACAGGGGGCTTCACTGAAGCTTTCTTT; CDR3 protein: CASSSLTGGFTEAFF
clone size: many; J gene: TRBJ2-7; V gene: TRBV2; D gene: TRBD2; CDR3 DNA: TGTGCCAGCATGTGGACTAGCGCTACCTACGAGCAGTACTTC; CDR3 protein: CASMWTSATYEQYF
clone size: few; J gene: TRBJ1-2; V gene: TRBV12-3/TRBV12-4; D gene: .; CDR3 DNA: TGTGCCAGCAGTTTACTGGGCAGCTCTAACTATGGCTACACCTTC; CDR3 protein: CASSLLGSSNYGYTF
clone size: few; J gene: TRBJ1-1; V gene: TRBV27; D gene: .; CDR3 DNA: TGTGCCAGCAGTTTGTGGGGGAGGTCTGAAGCTTTCTTT; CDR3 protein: CASSLWGRSEAFF
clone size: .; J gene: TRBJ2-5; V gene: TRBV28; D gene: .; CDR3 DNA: TGTGCCAGCAGTCGGATCTTCTCCGGGAGCCAAGAGACCCAGTACTTC; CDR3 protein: CASSRIFSGSQETQYF
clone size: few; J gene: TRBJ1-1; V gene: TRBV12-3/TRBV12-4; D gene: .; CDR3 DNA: TGTGCCAGCAGTCCAAACCTACAAGAAGCTTTCTTT; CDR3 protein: CASSPNLQEAFF
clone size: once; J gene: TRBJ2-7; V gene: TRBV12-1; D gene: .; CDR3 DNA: TGCGCCAGCAGTGGGGACGGGCTTAGCTCCTACGAGCAGTACTTC; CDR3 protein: CASSGDGLSSYEQYF
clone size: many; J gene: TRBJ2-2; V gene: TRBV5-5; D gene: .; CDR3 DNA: TGTGCCAGCAGCTTGGGGGGCACGAGGGGCGGGGAGCTGTTTTTT; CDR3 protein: CASSLGGTRGGELFF
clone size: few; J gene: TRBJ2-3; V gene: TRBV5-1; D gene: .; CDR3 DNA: TGCGCCAGCAGCTTAAGTGTGGGTAGCGCCACAGATACGCAGTATTTT; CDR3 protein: CASSLSVGSATDTQYF
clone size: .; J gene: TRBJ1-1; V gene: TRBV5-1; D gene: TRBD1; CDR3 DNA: TGCGCCAGCAGCTCCCAAGGACAGGGGAACACTGAAGCTTTCTTT; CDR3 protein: CASSSQGQGNTEAFF